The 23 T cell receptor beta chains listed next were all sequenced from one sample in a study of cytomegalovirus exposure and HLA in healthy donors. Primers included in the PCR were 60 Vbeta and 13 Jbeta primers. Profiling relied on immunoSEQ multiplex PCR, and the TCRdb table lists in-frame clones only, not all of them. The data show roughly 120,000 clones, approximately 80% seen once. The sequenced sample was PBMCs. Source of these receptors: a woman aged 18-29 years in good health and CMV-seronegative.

CDR3 in amino acids: CASSPPGLAGSRSTGELFF. The DNA for the CDR3 is TGTGCCAGCAGCCCACCGGGACTAGCGGGATCCCGGTCCACCGGGGAGCTGTTTTTT. The chain is built from TRBV5-4 and TRBJ2-2; TRBD2 aligns across 13 bases. The CDR3 loop spans 19 amino acids. Germline trimming cut 4 bases from V and 4 bases from J; bases unmatched to any gene: 13. Germline V lookup: CDR1 SGHNT, CDR2 YYREEE (reference sequence).

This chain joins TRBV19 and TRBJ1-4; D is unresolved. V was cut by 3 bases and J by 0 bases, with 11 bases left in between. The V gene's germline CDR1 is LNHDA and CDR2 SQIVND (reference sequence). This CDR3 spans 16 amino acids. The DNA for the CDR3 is TGTGCCAGTAGTATCACTTTCGGGGCAACTAATGAAAAACTGTTTTTT. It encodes CASSITFGATNEKLFF.

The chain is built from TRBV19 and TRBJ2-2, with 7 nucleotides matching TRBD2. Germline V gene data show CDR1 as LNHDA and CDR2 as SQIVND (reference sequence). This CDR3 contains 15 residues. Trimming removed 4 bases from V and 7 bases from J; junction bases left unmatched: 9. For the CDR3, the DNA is TGTGCCAGTAGTACCCAGACTAGCATGGGCGGGGAGCTGTTTTTT. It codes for CASSTQTSMGGELFF.

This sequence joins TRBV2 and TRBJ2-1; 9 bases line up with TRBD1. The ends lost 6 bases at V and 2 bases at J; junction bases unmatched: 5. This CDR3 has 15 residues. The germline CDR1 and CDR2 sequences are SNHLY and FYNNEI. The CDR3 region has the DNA TGTGCCAGCAGGAGGGGACAGGGAACCTACAATGAGCAGTTCTTC. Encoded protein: CASRRGQGTYNEQFF.

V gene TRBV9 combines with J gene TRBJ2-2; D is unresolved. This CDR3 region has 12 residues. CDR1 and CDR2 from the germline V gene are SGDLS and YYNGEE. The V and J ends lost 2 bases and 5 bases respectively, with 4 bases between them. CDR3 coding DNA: TGTGCCAGCAGCGTCAATACCGGGGAGCTGTTTTTT. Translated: CASSVNTGELFF. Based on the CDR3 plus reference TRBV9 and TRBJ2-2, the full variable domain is DSGVTQTPKHLITATGQRVTLRCSPRSGDLSVYWYQQSLDQGLQFLIQYYNGEERAKGNILERFSAQQFPDLHSELNLSSLELGDSALYFCASSVNTGELFFGEGSRLTVL.

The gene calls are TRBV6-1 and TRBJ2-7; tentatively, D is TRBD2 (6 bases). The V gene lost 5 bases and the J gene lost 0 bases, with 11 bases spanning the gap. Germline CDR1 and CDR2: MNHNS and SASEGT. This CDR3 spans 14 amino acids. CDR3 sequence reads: CASSLRGGSYEQYV. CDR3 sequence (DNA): TGTGCCAGCAGTTTAAGGGGAGGCTCCTACGAGCAGTACGTC.

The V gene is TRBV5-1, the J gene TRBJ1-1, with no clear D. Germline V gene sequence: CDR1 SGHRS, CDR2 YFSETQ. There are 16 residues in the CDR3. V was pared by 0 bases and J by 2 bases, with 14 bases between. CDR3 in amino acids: CASSLDSAARNTEAFF. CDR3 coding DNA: TGCGCCAGCAGCTTGGATTCGGCAGCTAGAAACACTGAAGCTTTCTTT. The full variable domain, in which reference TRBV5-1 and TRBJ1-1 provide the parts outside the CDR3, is KAGVTQTPRYLIKTRGQQVTLSCSPISGHRSVSWYQQTPGQGLQFLFEYFSETQRNKGNFPGRFSGRQFSNSRSEMNVSTLELGDSALYLCASSLDSAARNTEAFFGQGTRLTVV.

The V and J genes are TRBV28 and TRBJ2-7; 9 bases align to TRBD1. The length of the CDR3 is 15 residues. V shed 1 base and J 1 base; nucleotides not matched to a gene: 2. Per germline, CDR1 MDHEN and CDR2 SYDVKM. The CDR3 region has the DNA TGTGCCAGCAGTTTATTTGGGACAGGGTCCTACGAGCAGTACTTC. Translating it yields CASSLFGTGSYEQYF.

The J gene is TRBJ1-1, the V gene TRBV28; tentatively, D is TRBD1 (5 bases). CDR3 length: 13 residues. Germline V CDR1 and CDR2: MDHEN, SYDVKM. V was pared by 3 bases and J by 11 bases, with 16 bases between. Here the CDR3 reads CASSFRAREVAFF. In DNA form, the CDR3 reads TGTGCCAGCAGTTTTCGCGCCAGGGAGGTGGCTTTCTTT.

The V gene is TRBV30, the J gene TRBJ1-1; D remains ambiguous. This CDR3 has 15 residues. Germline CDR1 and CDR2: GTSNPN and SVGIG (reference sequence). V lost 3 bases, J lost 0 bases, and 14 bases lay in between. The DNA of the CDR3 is TGTGCCTGGAGATTCGAAGCACCGATGAACACTGAAGCTTTCTTT. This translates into CAWRFEAPMNTEAFF.

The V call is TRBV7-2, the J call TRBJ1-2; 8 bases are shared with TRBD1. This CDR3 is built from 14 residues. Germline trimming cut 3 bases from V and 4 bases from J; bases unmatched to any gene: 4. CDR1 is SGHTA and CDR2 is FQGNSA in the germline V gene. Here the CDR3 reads CASSLRDRGYGYTF. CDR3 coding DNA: TGTGCCAGCAGCTTGCGCGACAGGGGCTATGGCTACACCTTC.

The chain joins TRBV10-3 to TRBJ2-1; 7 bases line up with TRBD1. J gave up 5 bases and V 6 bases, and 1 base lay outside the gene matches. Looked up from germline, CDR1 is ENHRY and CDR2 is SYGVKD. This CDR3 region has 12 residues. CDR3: CAISRGNNEQFF. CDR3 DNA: TGTGCCATCAGCAGGGGGAACAATGAGCAGTTCTTC.

The CDR3 spells CASSSLSGHYGYTF. CDR3 in DNA: TGTGCCAGCAGTTCCCTCAGTGGCCACTATGGCTACACCTTC. V usage is TRBV6-5 and J usage is TRBJ1-2; D gene ambiguous. Germline V CDR1 and CDR2: MNHEY, SVGAGI. The CDR3 totals 14 residues. Trimming took 4 bases from V and 3 from J, leaving 12 bases between them.

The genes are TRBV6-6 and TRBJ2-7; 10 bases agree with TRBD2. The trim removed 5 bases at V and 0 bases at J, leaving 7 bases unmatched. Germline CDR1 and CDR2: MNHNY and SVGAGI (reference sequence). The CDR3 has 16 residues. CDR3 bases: TGTGCCAGCAGTCTGATCGGACTAGCGGACTCCTACGAGCAGTACTTC. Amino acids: CASSLIGLADSYEQYF.

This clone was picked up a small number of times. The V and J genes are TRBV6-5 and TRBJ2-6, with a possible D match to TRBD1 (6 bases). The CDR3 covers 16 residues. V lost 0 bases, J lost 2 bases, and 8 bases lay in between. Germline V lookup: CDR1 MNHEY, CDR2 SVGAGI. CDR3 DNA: TGTGCCAGCAGTTACTCGAAGGGGGCTGGGGCCAACGTCCTGACTTTC. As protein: CASSYSKGAGANVLTF.

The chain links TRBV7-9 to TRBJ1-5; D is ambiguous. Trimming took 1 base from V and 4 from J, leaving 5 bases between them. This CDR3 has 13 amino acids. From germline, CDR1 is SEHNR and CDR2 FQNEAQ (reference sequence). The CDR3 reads CASSLGANQPQHF. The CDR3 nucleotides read TGTGCCAGCAGCTTAGGGGCAAATCAGCCCCAGCATTTT.

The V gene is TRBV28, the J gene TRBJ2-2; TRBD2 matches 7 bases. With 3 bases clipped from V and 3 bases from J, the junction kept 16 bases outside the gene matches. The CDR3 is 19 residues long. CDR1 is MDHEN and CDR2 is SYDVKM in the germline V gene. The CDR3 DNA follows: TGTGCCAGCAGTTTGCAGGGAGGAAACGGGAGGTGGTACACCGGGGAGCTGTTTTTT. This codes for CASSLQGGNGRWYTGELFF.

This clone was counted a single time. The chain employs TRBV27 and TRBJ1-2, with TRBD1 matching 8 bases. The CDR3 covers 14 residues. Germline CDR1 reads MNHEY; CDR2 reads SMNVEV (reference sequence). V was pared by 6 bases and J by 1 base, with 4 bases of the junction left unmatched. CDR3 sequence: CASRGTGFNYGYTF. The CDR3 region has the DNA TGTGCCAGCAGGGGGACAGGATTTAACTATGGCTACACCTTC.

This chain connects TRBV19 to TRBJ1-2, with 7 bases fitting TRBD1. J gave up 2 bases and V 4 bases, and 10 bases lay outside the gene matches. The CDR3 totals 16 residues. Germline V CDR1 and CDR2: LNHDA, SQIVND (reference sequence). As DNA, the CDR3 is TGTGCCAGTAGTACCGCATCGACAGGGAAGAACTATGGCTACACCTTC. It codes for CASSTASTGKNYGYTF.

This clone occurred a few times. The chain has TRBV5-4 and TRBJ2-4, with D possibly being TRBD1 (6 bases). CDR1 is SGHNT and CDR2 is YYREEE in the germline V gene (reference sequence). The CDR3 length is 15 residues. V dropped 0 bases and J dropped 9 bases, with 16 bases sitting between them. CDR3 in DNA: TGTGCCAGCAGCTTGGATCAATCAGGGGCGGGCATTCAGTACTTC. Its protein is CASSLDQSGAGIQYF. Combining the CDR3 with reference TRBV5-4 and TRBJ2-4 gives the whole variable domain ETGVTQSPTHLIKTRGQQVTLRCSSQSGHNTVSWYQQALGQGPQFIFQYYREEENGRGNFPPRFSGLQFPNYSSELNVNALELDDSALYLCASSLDQSGAGIQYFGAGTRLSVL.

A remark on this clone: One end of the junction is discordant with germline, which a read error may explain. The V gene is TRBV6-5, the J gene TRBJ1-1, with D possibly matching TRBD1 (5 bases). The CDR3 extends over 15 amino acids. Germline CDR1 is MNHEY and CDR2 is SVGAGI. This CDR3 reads CASSYSTGVNTEASF. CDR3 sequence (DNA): TGTGCCAGCAGTTACTCAACAGGTGTTAACACTGAAGCTTCCTTT.

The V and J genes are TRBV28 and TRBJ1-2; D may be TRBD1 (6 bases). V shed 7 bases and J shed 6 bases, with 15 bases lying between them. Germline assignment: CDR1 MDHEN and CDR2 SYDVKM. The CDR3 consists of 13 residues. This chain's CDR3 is CASTLRGTNGYTF. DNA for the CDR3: TGTGCCAGCACCCTAAGGGGGACTAATGGCTACACCTTC.

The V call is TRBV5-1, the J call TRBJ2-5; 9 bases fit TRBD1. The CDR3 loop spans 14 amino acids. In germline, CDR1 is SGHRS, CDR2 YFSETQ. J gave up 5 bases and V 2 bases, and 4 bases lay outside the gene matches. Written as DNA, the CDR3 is TGCGCCAGCAGCTTACAGGGGGCTGAGGAGACCCAGTACTTC. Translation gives CASSLQGAEETQYF.